The clone carrying this T cell receptor (beta chain) has ten or more counts. TCR beta CDR3 region amplification was performed from RNA transcripts. First-round RT-PCR with HTBI primers amplified the TCR CDR3 region. TCRdb processed the multiplex PCR reads anew with MiXCR; each CDR3 protein has one entry. This table holds over 500,000 distinct CDR3 sequences, roughly 15% found once. From germline, CDR1 is SGHAT and CDR2 FQNNGV. The V and J ends lost 3 bases and 8 bases respectively, with 16 bases between them. This CDR3 is built from 14 residues. The source of the sample is a study of T cells in Graves' hyperthyroidism and ophthalmopathy. The authors deemed Graves' hyperthyroidism stable absent ophthalmopathy progression within 18 months.

The sequenced sample consisted of blood. The chain couples TRBV11-2 to TRBJ1-2, with a weak D call TRBD1 (6 bases). This TCR derives from a woman in her forties with Graves' hyperthyroidism. For the CDR3, the DNA is TGTGCCAGCAGCTTGGCCGGGGGGGCAAAAGGCTACACCTTC. Encoded protein: CASSLAGGAKGYTF.